This TCR beta chain originates from a study of blood T cell repertoires in COVID-19. Study at large: Sources were T cells, B-cell-depleted T cells, or PBMCs; the material itself was cDNA or gDNA.

Here immunoSEQ multiplex PCR was the method, and the copy in TCRdb shows in-frame clones only, minus some. Of about 320,000 clones listed, roughly 90% were seen once; the top ten hold roughly 2.5%. V dropped 1 base and J dropped 7 bases, with 13 bases sitting between them. The CDR3 extends over 14 amino acids. Germline assignment: CDR1 LNHDA and CDR2 SQIVND (reference sequence). Participants spanned ages roughly 18 to 90 years and resided in about two dozen US areas. Sequenced sample: PBMCs or T cells enriched from blood (not recorded which). The sequence came from a man between 60 and 70 years old who had recovered from COVID-19. The chain recombines TRBV19 with TRBJ1-1; TRBD1 might be the D (5 bases). For the CDR3, the DNA is TGTGCCAGTAGTATAGGGGGCAGGGAGGGTGAAGCTTTCTTT. It yields the protein CASSIGGREGEAFF.